One and the same sample provided the 25 T cell receptor beta chains below, sequenced in a study of blood T cell repertoires in COVID-19. Repertoires were generated with immunoSEQ multiplex PCR, while TCRdb's copy carries only in-frame clones and drops some. The sample carries 150,000 to 200,000 clones, over 80% recorded once. The sample comprised peripheral blood. These receptors were obtained from a man under 40 with COVID-19, enrolled during active disease.

The rearrangement uses TRBV27 and TRBJ1-6; TRBD1 is a possible D gene (6 bases). V was cut by 2 bases and J by 2 bases, with 13 bases left in between. The CDR3 is 17 amino acids. The germline CDR1 and CDR2 sequences are MNHEY and SMNVEV (reference sequence). CDR3 amino acids: CASSLIAGATYNSPLHF. CDR3 sequence (DNA): TGTGCCAGCAGTTTAATAGCAGGGGCCACCTATAATTCACCCCTCCACTTT.

This chain joins TRBV2 and TRBJ1-2, with 8 bases that match TRBD1. Trimming removed 4 bases from V and 6 bases from J; junction bases left unmatched: 7. The CDR3 is made up of 14 amino acids. Germline-derived CDR1 and CDR2 are SNHLY and FYNNEI. The CDR3 DNA sequence: TGTGCCAGCAGTGTAGACAGGGGAGGGGATGGCTACACCTTC. Amino acid sequence: CASSVDRGGDGYTF.

The chain combines TRBV7-8 with TRBJ1-6; D uncertain. Germline V lookup: CDR1 SGHVS, CDR2 FQNEAQ. This CDR3 comprises 15 residues. The V and J ends lost 5 bases and 9 bases respectively, with 17 bases between them. The DNA of the CDR3 is TGTGCCAGCAGCCTCCAGGATTTCCCCTCTTCACCCCTCCACTTT. Amino acid sequence: CASSLQDFPSSPLHF.

The chain joins TRBV5-6 to TRBJ1-1, with D unclear. The CDR3 runs to 15 residues. CDR1 and CDR2 (germline): SGHDT, YYEEEE. Trimming removed 3 bases from V and 3 bases from J, with 15 bases in between. DNA of the CDR3: TGTGCCAGCAGCTCAGACTGGTCCGTTTACACTGAAGCTTTCTTT. Its translation is CASSSDWSVYTEAFF.

The chain combines TRBV10-3 with TRBJ1-6; no clear D. V lost 1 base and J lost 7, with 5 bases in between. This CDR3 spans 13 amino acids. Germline loops: CDR1 ENHRY, CDR2 SYGVKD. DNA for the CDR3: TGTGCCATCAGTGAGTTTCAAAATTCACCCCTCCACTTT. Translation gives CAISEFQNSPLHF.

The chain carries TRBV6-4 and TRBJ2-2, with a possible D match to TRBD1 (5 bases). The germline gives CDR1 MRHNA, CDR2 SNTAGT. The CDR3 spans 14 residues. V lost 0 bases to trimming and J lost 5 bases, with 7 bases between them. The CDR3 region has the DNA TGTGCCAGCAGTGACTCGACAGATACCGGGGAGCTGTTTTTT. Translation: CASSDSTDTGELFF.

The V gene is TRBV11-2, the J gene TRBJ2-3; 8 bases match TRBD2. The ends lost 3 bases at V and 4 bases at J; junction bases unmatched: 6. The germline V gene encodes CDR1 SGHAT and CDR2 FQNNGV. The CDR3 consists of 15 residues. The CDR3 here is CASSFGTRIPDTQYF. The CDR3 bases are TGTGCCAGCAGCTTCGGGACTAGAATCCCAGATACGCAGTATTTT. The variable domain in full, completed from reference TRBV11-2 and TRBJ2-3, reads EAGVAQSPRYKIIEKRQSVAFWCNPISGHATLYWYQQILGQGPKLLIQFQNNGVVDDSQLPKDRFSAERLKGVDSTLKIQPAKLEDSAVYLCASSFGTRIPDTQYFGPGTRLTVL.

The genes are TRBV27 and TRBJ1-2; TRBD1 matches 8 bases. Germline loops: CDR1 MNHEY, CDR2 SMNVEV (reference sequence). J gave up 4 bases and V 6 bases, and 7 bases lay outside the gene matches. This CDR3 has 14 amino acids. The CDR3 DNA reads as TGTGCCAGCAGCCCCTGGACAGGGCCCTATGGCTACACCTTC. Its translation is CASSPWTGPYGYTF.

This chain uses TRBV24-1 with TRBJ1-2; D unclear. V was cut by 7 bases and J by 2 bases, with 19 bases left in between. Germline V gives CDR1 KGHDR, CDR2 SFDVKD. The CDR3 consists of 16 residues. The CDR3 region has the DNA TGTGCCACCAGGCCTTGGCGCCGACACTCGAACTATGGCTACACCTTC. The encoded protein is CATRPWRRHSNYGYTF.

The chain recombines TRBV10-2 with TRBJ1-5, with D unresolved. Germline V gene sequence: CDR1 WSHSY, CDR2 SAAADI. The CDR3 covers 13 residues. Trimming stripped 3 bases from V and 4 bases from J, with 7 bases between. The CDR3: CASSEQQNQPQHF. CDR3 DNA: TGCGCCAGCAGTGAACAGCAGAATCAGCCCCAGCATTTT.

This chain joins TRBV2 and TRBJ1-1, with D unresolved. Trimming took off 4 bases at V and 1 base at J, with 16 bases between the two ends. Per germline, CDR1 SNHLY and CDR2 FYNNEI. CDR3 length: 16 residues. The CDR3 loop is CASSGQLRGGNTEAFF. The CDR3, as DNA: TGTGCCAGCAGTGGTCAATTGCGGGGAGGGAACACTGAAGCTTTCTTT.

V usage is TRBV19 and J usage is TRBJ2-7, with D possibly matching TRBD1 (6 bases). The ends were cut back, 5 bases at V and 2 bases at J, with 16 bases in the middle. CDR1 and CDR2 from the germline V gene are LNHDA and SQIVND (reference sequence). The CDR3 sequence is 15 residues long. The CDR3 DNA reads TGTGCCAGTAGTCCCCTGGCAGGGGACACCTACGAGCAGTACTTC. Translation gives CASSPLAGDTYEQYF.

The genes are TRBV19 and TRBJ1-2; D may be TRBD1 (6 bases). The germline CDR1 and CDR2 sequences are LNHDA and SQIVND (reference sequence). CDR3 length: 17 amino acids. V shed 1 base and J shed 7 bases, with 22 bases lying between them. This chain's CDR3 is CASSIGGGHPGQGGYTF. The CDR3 coding sequence is TGTGCCAGTAGTATAGGAGGGGGACATCCCGGGCAAGGTGGCTACACCTTC.

The chain employs TRBV2 and TRBJ2-3; 10 positions agree with TRBD2. The CDR3 totals 14 residues. The germline V gene encodes CDR1 SNHLY and CDR2 FYNNEI. The junction had 2 bases not matched to a gene; V was cut back by 7 bases and J by 1 base. The CDR3 DNA sequence: TGTGCCAGCACCGGGACTAGCGGCACAGATACGCAGTATTTT. This translates into CASTGTSGTDTQYF.

The chain uses TRBV6-1 and TRBJ2-5; 9 positions match TRBD2. The V and J ends lost 2 bases and 5 bases, in that order; junction bases with no gene match: 6. This CDR3 spans 15 amino acids. CDR1 and CDR2 from the germline V gene are MNHNS and SASEGT. CDR3 coding DNA: TGTGCCAGCAGTGAACAGGCTAGCGGGGCGGAGACCCAGTACTTC. This gives the protein CASSEQASGAETQYF.

The chain joins TRBV6-2 or TRBV6-3 to TRBJ2-2, with D possibly TRBD1 on 5 matching bases. V lost 0 bases, J lost 4 bases, and 12 bases lay in between. In germline, CDR1 is MNHEY, CDR2 SVGEGT. The CDR3 loop spans 16 amino acids. The CDR3 sequence is CASSYSPGLITGELFF. The CDR3 bases are TGTGCCAGCAGTTACTCCCCAGGGTTGATCACCGGGGAGCTGTTTTTT.

The chain is built from TRBV7-2 and TRBJ1-2; the match to TRBD1 covers 9 bases. From germline, CDR1 is SGHTA and CDR2 FQGNSA. This CDR3 spans 16 amino acids. J gave up 5 bases and V 5 bases, and 12 bases lay outside the gene matches. Here the CDR3 reads CASSLLPGQGAYGYTF. The CDR3, as DNA: TGTGCCAGCAGCCTACTACCGGGACAGGGAGCTTATGGCTACACCTTC.

This clone was counted at least ten times. In DNA, the CDR3 is TGTGCCACCAGTGATAGGACAGGGGTCGCAGATACGCAGTATTTT. It codes for CATSDRTGVADTQYF. The chain employs TRBV24-1 and TRBJ2-3, with 9 positions matching TRBD1. The trim removed 3 bases at V and 4 bases at J, leaving 4 bases unmatched. The CDR3 consists of 15 residues. The germline CDR1 and CDR2 sequences are KGHDR and SFDVKD.

The chain combines TRBV6-2 or TRBV6-3 with TRBJ1-5, with a possible D match to TRBD1 (5 bases). The CDR3 extends over 16 amino acids. The ends were cut back, 2 bases at V and 1 base at J, with 12 bases in the middle. CDR1 and CDR2 from the germline V gene are MNHEY and SVGEGT. The CDR3 is CASSYAGLVSNQPQHF. DNA for the CDR3: TGTGCCAGCAGTTACGCGGGACTCGTGAGCAATCAGCCCCAGCATTTT.

J is TRBJ2-4 and V is TRBV5-1; 7 nucleotides align to TRBD1. From germline, CDR1 is SGHRS and CDR2 YFSETQ. V shed 0 bases, J shed 8 bases, and the junction held 5 bases outside the gene matches. The CDR3 totals 14 residues. The CDR3 DNA follows: TGCGCCAGCAGCTTGGCCAGGGGGTGGGACATTCAGTACTTC. It encodes CASSLARGWDIQYF.

A single count supports this clone. The chain joins TRBV12-5 to TRBJ2-6; TRBD1 matches 7 bases. The CDR3 spans 15 residues. Germline values: CDR1 LGHNT, CDR2 FRNRAP. J was trimmed by 3 bases and V by 6 bases; bases with no gene match: 5. The CDR3 loop is CASGPGTVGANVLTF. DNA of the CDR3: TGTGCTAGTGGCCCCGGGACAGTTGGGGCCAACGTCCTGACTTTC.

The chain recombines TRBV3-1 (or the pseudogene TRBV3-2) with TRBJ1-2; D is perhaps TRBD1 (6 bases). V was trimmed by 4 bases and J by 7 bases, leaving 10 bases between them. Germline CDR1 LGHDT, CDR2 YNNKEL (reference sequence). The CDR3 contains 12 residues. CDR3 bases: TGTGCCAGCAGCCCAGGGGTGGGTGGCTACACCTTC. It yields the protein CASSPGVGGYTF.

The chain is built from TRBV19 and TRBJ1-2; D gene ambiguous. Trimming stripped 2 bases from V and 4 bases from J, with 11 bases between. The CDR3 consists of 14 residues. Germline V CDR1 and CDR2: LNHDA, SQIVND (reference sequence). The CDR3 protein is CASSILTPIYGYTF. In nucleotides, the CDR3 is TGTGCCAGTAGTATATTAACACCGATCTATGGCTACACCTTC.

V usage is TRBV3-1 (or the pseudogene TRBV3-2) and J usage is TRBJ1-1, with D perhaps TRBD1 (5 bases). Germline CDR1 and CDR2: LGHDT and YNNKEL (reference sequence). Between the trimmed V and J ends, which lost 3 bases and 3 bases, there was a span of 11 bases. This CDR3 has 14 amino acids. The CDR3: CASSHWGGDTEAFF. CDR3 nucleotides: TGTGCCAGCAGCCATTGGGGCGGGGACACTGAAGCTTTCTTT.

J is TRBJ1-1 and V is TRBV15; D is uncertain. There are 14 residues in the CDR3. Per germline, CDR1 LNHNV and CDR2 YYDKDF (reference sequence). V was clipped by 1 base and J by 1 base, with 7 bases between them. In nucleotides, the CDR3 is TGTGCCACCAGCAGAGGAATCGGGAACACTGAAGCTTTCTTT. Protein product: CATSRGIGNTEAFF. Using reference TRBV15 and TRBJ1-1 for the parts outside the CDR3, the full variable domain is DAMVIQNPRYQVTQFGKPVTLSCSQTLNHNVMYWYQQKSSQAPKLLFHYYDKDFNNEADTPDNFQSRRPNTSFCFLDIRSPGLGDTAMYLCATSRGIGNTEAFFGQGTRLTVV.